The 29 T cell receptor beta chains in this list originate from one sample, sequenced in a study of control samples from healthy donors and cancer patients. Using immunoSEQ multiplex PCR, the repertoire was profiled, and TCRdb retains in-frame clones only, with some absent. This sample carries 110,000 to 150,000 clones, about nine tenths of them seen once, and the ten largest clones take around 9%. The specimen sequenced was blood. The source of these receptors is a young woman in good health.

V and J are TRBV18 and TRBJ2-7, with 10 nucleotides matching TRBD1. The germline gives CDR1 KGHSH, CDR2 LQKENI. This CDR3 comprises 14 residues. The V segment lost 2 bases and the J segment 6 bases; nucleotides outside the gene matches: 4. This chain's CDR3 is CASSPDRGRFEQYF. The CDR3, as DNA: TGTGCCAGCTCACCAGACAGGGGGCGCTTCGAGCAGTACTTC.

V usage is TRBV4-2 and J usage is TRBJ2-5; TRBD2 agrees at 8 bases. In germline, CDR1 is LGHNA, CDR2 YNFKEQ. The CDR3 is 18 residues long. J gave up 2 bases and V 1 base, and 12 bases lay outside the gene matches. The chain's CDR3 is CASSQAGAKSGRQETQYF. DNA for the CDR3: TGTGCCAGCAGCCAAGCTGGAGCTAAAAGCGGGAGACAAGAGACCCAGTACTTC.

In this sample, this clone turned up once. The CDR3 is CASSIMAATNEKLFF. The CDR3 bases are TGTGCCAGTAGTATTATGGCGGCAACTAATGAAAAACTGTTTTTT. The rearrangement joins TRBV19 to TRBJ1-4; D gene ambiguous. The germline CDR1 and CDR2 sequences are LNHDA and SQIVND (reference sequence). Trimming removed 3 bases from V and 0 bases from J, with 8 bases in between. This CDR3 is 15 amino acids long.

The count of this clone is one. The chain employs TRBV5-8 and TRBJ2-3; 12 bases fit TRBD2. Germline V CDR1 and CDR2: SGHTS, YDEGEE. V lost 0 bases and J lost 3; bases outside the gene matches: 5. CDR3 length: 17 amino acids. The CDR3 nucleotides are TGTGCCAGCAGCTTGGGACTAGCGGGAGTAAGGACAGATACGCAGTATTTT. Encoded protein: CASSLGLAGVRTDTQYF.

V is TRBV7-8 and J is TRBJ1-3; D might be TRBD1 (5 bases). Trimming took 3 bases from V and 4 from J, leaving 13 bases between them. This CDR3 has 15 residues. The germline V gene encodes CDR1 SGHVS and CDR2 FQNEAQ. The CDR3 DNA follows: TGTGCCAGCAGCTTGTCAGGGAATGGCGGAAACACCATATATTTT. Residues: CASSLSGNGGNTIYF.

The CDR3 nucleotides are TGCGCCAGCAGCACGGGTGAAAGCAATCAGCCCCAGCATTTT. Translating it yields CASSTGESNQPQHF. This rearrangement joins TRBV5-1 to TRBJ1-5, with no clear D. This CDR3 has 14 residues. In germline, CDR1 is SGHRS, CDR2 YFSETQ. The V end lost 4 bases, the J end lost 1 base, and 9 bases lay between the germline ends.

The genes are TRBV7-8 and TRBJ1-3; D is perhaps TRBD1 (5 bases). The germline CDR1 and CDR2 sequences are SGHVS and FQNEAQ. The CDR3 extends over 15 amino acids. V lost 5 bases and J 0 bases, leaving 11 bases between the germline ends. This chain's CDR3 is CASSARQFSGNTIYF. The CDR3 DNA is TGTGCCAGCAGCGCACGACAGTTCTCTGGAAACACCATATATTTT.

This chain links TRBV6-2 or TRBV6-3 with TRBJ2-7, with a weak D call TRBD2 (7 bases). CDR1 and CDR2 from the germline V gene are MNHEY and SVGEGT. This CDR3 is 17 amino acids long. V was clipped by 4 bases and J by 3 bases, with 22 bases between them. The CDR3 DNA reads TGTGCCAGCAGTTGGGGGGCCGGGACTAAACTATACTACGAGCAGTACTTC. Protein sequence: CASSWGAGTKLYYEQYF.

V and J are TRBV9 and TRBJ2-7; no clear D. CDR3 size: 14 residues. V shed 4 bases and J shed 5 bases, with 16 bases lying between them. Germline loops: CDR1 SGDLS, CDR2 YYNGEE. CDR3 coding DNA: TGTGCCAGCAGCCCCCTCCCGGAGTTCGACGAGCAGTACTTC. Its translation: CASSPLPEFDEQYF.

V and J are TRBV3-1 (or the pseudogene TRBV3-2) and TRBJ2-1; the match to TRBD2 covers 14 bases. The J segment lost 7 bases and the V segment lost 1 base, leaving 0 bases of the junction unmatched. The CDR3 runs 15 residues. Germline-derived CDR1 and CDR2 are LGHDT and YNNKEL (reference sequence). The CDR3 protein is CASSQGLAGGNEQFF. The CDR3, as DNA: TGTGCCAGCAGCCAAGGACTAGCGGGAGGGAATGAGCAGTTCTTC.

The chain links TRBV5-1 to TRBJ1-2; TRBD1 is a possible D gene (5 bases). The CDR3 extends over 15 amino acids. Germline V gene data show CDR1 as SGHRS and CDR2 as YFSETQ. V shed 5 bases and J shed 6 bases, with 20 bases lying between them. The CDR3 spells CASRFGYRRGDGYTF. CDR3 nucleotides: TGCGCCAGCAGATTCGGGTATCGGAGAGGGGATGGCTACACCTTC.

J is TRBJ1-1 and V is TRBV30; no firm D call. CDR1 GTSNPN and CDR2 SVGIG come from the germline V gene (reference sequence). V lost 3 bases and J lost 5, with 13 bases in between. The CDR3 has 13 amino acids. CDR3 sequence (DNA): TGTGCCTGGAGCCGTGGCGGGGATACTGAAGCTTTCTTT. Translating it yields CAWSRGGDTEAFF.

The rearrangement links TRBV9 to TRBJ2-5, with TRBD2 identical over 15 bases. Germline CDR1 and CDR2: SGDLS and YYNGEE. This CDR3 is built from 17 residues. Trimming at V came to 3 bases and at J to 2 bases, leaving 5 bases not matched to a gene. The CDR3 bases are TGTGCCAGCAGCGGAGGACTAGCGGGAGGGCGGCAAGAGACCCAGTACTTC. As protein: CASSGGLAGGRQETQYF.

This clone has a handful of counts. The rearrangement links TRBV7-2 to TRBJ2-3; TRBD2 matches at 9 bases. The CDR3 is 13 residues long. The germline gives CDR1 SGHTA, CDR2 FQGNSA. Trimming cost V 5 bases and J 8 bases; bases outside gene matches: 5. CDR3 sequence reads: CASSTGLASTQYF. Here the CDR3 DNA reads TGTGCCAGCAGCACGGGACTAGCAAGTACGCAGTATTTT.

This sequence joins TRBV12-5 and TRBJ1-1, with D uncertain. Germline CDR1 is LGHNT and CDR2 is FRNRAP. This CDR3 has 15 residues. The V gene lost 0 bases and the J gene lost 3 bases, with 11 bases spanning the gap. CDR3 amino acids: CASGLVLNSHTEAFF. The CDR3 region has the DNA TGTGCTAGTGGTTTGGTACTAAACAGCCACACTGAAGCTTTCTTT.

This clone has just one count. The chain employs TRBV3-1 (or the pseudogene TRBV3-2) and TRBJ1-1, with TRBD1 as a possible D gene (6 bases). This CDR3 has 15 residues. CDR1 and CDR2 (germline): LGHDT, YNNKEL (reference sequence). V lost 4 bases and J lost 2, with 14 bases in between. The CDR3, as DNA: TGTGCCAGCAGCCCCTCAACAGGGAGAAACACTGAAGCTTTCTTT. It translates to CASSPSTGRNTEAFF.

The gene calls are TRBV3-1 (or the pseudogene TRBV3-2) and TRBJ2-7; D gene unclear. Germline CDR1 is LGHDT and CDR2 is YNNKEL (reference sequence). The V end was cut by 1 base, the J end by 6 bases, with 7 bases between. This CDR3 is 12 amino acids long. The CDR3 here is CASSQGFSEQYF. Here the CDR3 DNA reads TGTGCCAGCAGCCAAGGGTTTTCCGAGCAGTACTTC.

This clone was observed a handful of times. This chain links TRBV5-1 with TRBJ2-7; tentatively, D is TRBD2 (5 bases). Trimming took 4 bases from V and 6 from J, leaving 20 bases between them. CDR1 SGHRS and CDR2 YFSETQ come from the germline V gene. The CDR3 loop spans 15 amino acids. The CDR3, as DNA: TGCGCCAGCAGCCGGGCGGGCGCTGGCGACTCCGAGCAGTACTTC. It translates to CASSRAGAGDSEQYF.

The genes are TRBV5-1 and TRBJ1-2; the D gene is possibly TRBD1 (6 bases). The V and J ends lost 0 bases and 0 bases respectively, with 12 bases between them. The germline gives CDR1 SGHRS, CDR2 YFSETQ. The CDR3 is 16 residues long. The CDR3 here is CASSLAPGTPNYGYTF. CDR3 bases: TGCGCCAGCAGCTTGGCCCCCGGGACACCTAACTATGGCTACACCTTC.

This rearrangement joins TRBV4-1 to TRBJ2-7; D remains ambiguous. The germline CDR1 and CDR2 sequences are MGHRA and YSYEKL. Trimming removed 2 bases at V and 2 bases at J, with 19 bases between. CDR3 length: 17 amino acids. The DNA for the CDR3 is TGCGCCAGCAGCCAACCGAAAACCAGATATACCCCCTACGAGCAGTACTTC. This encodes CASSQPKTRYTPYEQYF.

The chain combines TRBV5-8 with TRBJ1-4; the match to TRBD1 covers 9 bases. Germline V gene data show CDR1 as SGHTS and CDR2 as YDEGEE. V trimming: 4 bases; J trimming: 6 bases; junction bases outside the gene matches: 7. The CDR3 loop spans 15 amino acids. As DNA, the CDR3 is TGTGCCAGCAGCCAGGACAGGGGTGGGGATGAAAAACTGTTTTTT. Protein: CASSQDRGGDEKLFF.

The count of this clone is one. The chain is built from TRBV3-1 (or the pseudogene TRBV3-2) and TRBJ2-3, with D maybe TRBD1 (6 bases). The V gene's germline CDR1 is LGHDT and CDR2 YNNKEL (reference sequence). V was clipped by 4 bases and J by 2 bases, with 10 bases between them. The CDR3 consists of 14 residues. In DNA form, the CDR3 reads TGTGCCAGCAGCCGAGGGGGATACACAGATACGCAGTATTTT. Translated: CASSRGGYTDTQYF.

The chain joins TRBV11-2 to TRBJ2-3; D is ambiguous. CDR3 length equals 11 residues. V lost 8 bases, J lost 4 bases, and 7 bases lay in between. The germline V gene has CDR1 SGHAT and CDR2 FQNNGV. The CDR3 sequence is CASGRPDTQYF. For the CDR3, the DNA is TGTGCCAGCGGAAGACCAGATACGCAGTATTTT.

The CDR3 bases are TGTGCCAGCAGCTTAGGGGGCGGGATCCAAGAGACCCAGTACTTC. Amino acids: CASSLGGGIQETQYF. This rearrangement joins TRBV7-6 to TRBJ2-5, with a tentative D call TRBD2 (6 bases). V was cut by 1 base and J by 1 base, with 10 bases left in between. The CDR3 runs 15 residues. Germline loops: CDR1 SGHVS, CDR2 FNYEAQ.

This chain uses TRBV5-1 with TRBJ1-2, with D possibly matching TRBD1 (6 bases). Trimming stripped 6 bases from V and 2 bases from J, with 14 bases between. Germline lookup yields CDR1 SGHRS and CDR2 YFSETQ. The CDR3 runs to 14 residues. The CDR3 sequence is CASNEQGPNYGYTF. CDR3 bases: TGCGCCAGCAACGAACAGGGACCAAACTATGGCTACACCTTC.

The chain carries TRBV28 and TRBJ1-2; perhaps TRBD1 as D (5 bases). V was trimmed by 6 bases and J by 5 bases, leaving 7 bases between them. The CDR3 runs to 11 residues. Germline assignment: CDR1 MDHEN and CDR2 SYDVKM. The CDR3 protein is CASRGDYGYTF. CDR3 DNA sequence: TGTGCCAGCAGGGGGGATTATGGCTACACCTTC.

V usage is TRBV7-6 and J usage is TRBJ2-3; 11 nucleotides agree with TRBD2. Germline lookup yields CDR1 SGHVS and CDR2 FNYEAQ. V lost 4 bases and J lost 0; bases outside the gene matches: 3. There are 16 residues in the CDR3. CDR3 amino acids: CASSSLAGASTDTQYF. The CDR3 DNA follows: TGTGCCAGCAGCTCACTAGCGGGAGCAAGCACAGATACGCAGTATTTT.

The chain recombines TRBV3-1 (or the pseudogene TRBV3-2) with TRBJ2-1; D might be TRBD2 (6 bases). This CDR3 contains 15 residues. Germline V gene lookup returns CDR1 LGHDT and CDR2 YNNKEL (reference sequence). Trimming removed 1 base at V and 4 bases at J, with 11 bases between. CDR3 protein: CASSQALSGYNEQFF. CDR3 sequence (DNA): TGTGCCAGCAGCCAAGCCCTTAGCGGTTACAATGAGCAGTTCTTC.

The rearrangement uses TRBV3-1 (or the pseudogene TRBV3-2) and TRBJ2-1; TRBD2 aligns across 11 bases. J lost 8 bases, V lost 2 bases, and 8 bases had no gene match. The germline V gene encodes CDR1 LGHDT and CDR2 YNNKEL (reference sequence). CDR3 length equals 16 residues. CDR3 in DNA: TGTGCCAGCAGCCAACTTAGCGGGAGGGCCCAGGATGAGCAGTTCTTC. It is translated as CASSQLSGRAQDEQFF.